The clone carrying this T cell receptor beta chain was counted ten times or more. Its antigen is unidentified. Via MiXCR, TCRdb re-called the RT-PCR reads, giving one row per CDR3 protein. The repertoire includes roughly 180,000 distinct CDR3 sequences, about a tenth of them detected once, and approximately 11% sits in the top ten. This sample is drawn from a study of response to subunit inactivated influenza vaccine. Points from the study as a whole: Few additional T cells are recruited per seasonal influenza vaccination, authors suggested.

The sequence derives from a man in his fifties who received an inactivated influenza vaccine. The specimen comprised non-naive T cells sorted from PBMCs, sampled on the day of vaccination.

CDR3 amino acids: CASSLRQGTDRPQHF. The CDR3, as DNA: TGTGCCAGCTCTCTCCGCCAGGGCACGGATCGGCCCCAGCATTTT. This sequence joins TRBV18 and TRBJ1-5; D may be TRBD1 (5 bases). V lost 6 bases and J lost 9, with 21 bases in between. Germline values: CDR1 KGHSH, CDR2 LQKENI. CDR3 length: 15 residues.